This T cell receptor beta chain was sequenced during a study of blood T cell repertoires in COVID-19. In the study overall: COVID-19 samples from acute and convalescent phases originated in the United States, Italy and Spain.

This clone was found a few times. As handled by the study authors: Nucleated cell counts were estimated from reference gene primer amplification. Profiled with immunoSEQ multiplex PCR; TCRdb holds only in-frame clones, not every one. Clone size and V and J calls were adopted from that table, with D and trimming inferred from the DNA. The data show approximately 130,000 clones, 85% to 90% seen once. CDR3 length equals 18 residues. CDR1 and CDR2 from the germline V gene are SGHTA and FQGNSA. After removal of 5 bases from V and 4 bases from J, the junction contained 16 bases not matched to a gene. The sequence was obtained from a man in his sixties with acute or convalescent COVID-19. The source material was peripheral blood. The rearrangement joins TRBV7-2 to TRBJ1-4; 7 bases align to TRBD1. The CDR3 region has the DNA TGTGCCAGCAGCCCAAGAGGGTATCCAGACAGGGATAATGAAAAACTGTTTTTT. Protein: CASSPRGYPDRDNEKLFF.